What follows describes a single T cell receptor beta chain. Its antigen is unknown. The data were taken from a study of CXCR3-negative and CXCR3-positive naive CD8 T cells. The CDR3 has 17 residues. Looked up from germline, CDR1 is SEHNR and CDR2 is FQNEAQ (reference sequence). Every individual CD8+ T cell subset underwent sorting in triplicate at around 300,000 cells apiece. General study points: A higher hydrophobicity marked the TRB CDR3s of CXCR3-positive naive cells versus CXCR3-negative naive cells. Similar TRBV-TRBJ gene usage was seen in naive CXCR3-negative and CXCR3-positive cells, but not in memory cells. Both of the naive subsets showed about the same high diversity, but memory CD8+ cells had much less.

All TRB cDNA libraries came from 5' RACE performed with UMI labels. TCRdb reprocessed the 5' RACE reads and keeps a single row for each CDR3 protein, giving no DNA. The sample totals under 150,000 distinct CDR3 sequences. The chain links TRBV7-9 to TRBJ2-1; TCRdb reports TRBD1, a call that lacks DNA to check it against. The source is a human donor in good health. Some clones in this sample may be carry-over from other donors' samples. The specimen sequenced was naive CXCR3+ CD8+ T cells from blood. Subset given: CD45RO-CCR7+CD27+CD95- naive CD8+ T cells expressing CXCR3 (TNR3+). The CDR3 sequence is CASSPRGEGATYNEQFF.